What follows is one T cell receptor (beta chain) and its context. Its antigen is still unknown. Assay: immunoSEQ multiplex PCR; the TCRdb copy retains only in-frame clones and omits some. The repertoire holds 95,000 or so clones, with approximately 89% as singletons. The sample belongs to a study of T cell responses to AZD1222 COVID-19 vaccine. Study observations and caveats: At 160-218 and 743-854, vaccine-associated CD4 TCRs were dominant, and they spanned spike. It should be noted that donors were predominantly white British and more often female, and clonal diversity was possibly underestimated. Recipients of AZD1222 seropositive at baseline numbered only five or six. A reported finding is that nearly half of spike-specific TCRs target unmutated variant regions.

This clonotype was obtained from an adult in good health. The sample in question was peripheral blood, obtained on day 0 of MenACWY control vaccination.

CDR3: CASTQGAGFGNEQFF. The CDR3 DNA is TGTGCCAGCACCCAGGGCGCGGGGTTCGGCAATGAGCAGTTCTTC. The rearrangement joins TRBV28 to TRBJ2-1; a weak D match, TRBD2 (6 bases). Trimming cost V 7 bases and J 6 bases, with 19 bases left between them. Germline CDR1 and CDR2: MDHEN and SYDVKM. The CDR3 spans 15 residues.